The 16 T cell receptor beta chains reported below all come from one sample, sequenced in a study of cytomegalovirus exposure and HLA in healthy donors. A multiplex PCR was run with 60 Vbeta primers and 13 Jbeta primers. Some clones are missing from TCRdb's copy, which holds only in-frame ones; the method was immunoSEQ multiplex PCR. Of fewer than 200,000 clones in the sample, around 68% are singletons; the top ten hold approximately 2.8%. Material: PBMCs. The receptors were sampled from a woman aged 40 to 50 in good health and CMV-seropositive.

Here the CDR3 reads CASSFETTNPNNEQFF. For the CDR3, the DNA is TGTGCCAGCAGCTTTGAAACGACAAACCCTAACAATGAGCAGTTCTTC. The rearrangement links TRBV7-8 to TRBJ2-1, with D uncertain. The CDR3 extends over 16 amino acids. V was pared by 3 bases and J by 5 bases, with 17 bases between. CDR1 and CDR2 (germline): SGHVS, FQNEAQ.

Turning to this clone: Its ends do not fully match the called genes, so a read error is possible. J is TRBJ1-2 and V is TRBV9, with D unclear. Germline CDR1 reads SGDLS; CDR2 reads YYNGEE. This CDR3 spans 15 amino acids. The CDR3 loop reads CASSVGRELSYGYPF. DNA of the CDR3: TGTGCCAGCAGCGTAGGAAGGGAGCTGAGCTATGGCTACCCCTTC.

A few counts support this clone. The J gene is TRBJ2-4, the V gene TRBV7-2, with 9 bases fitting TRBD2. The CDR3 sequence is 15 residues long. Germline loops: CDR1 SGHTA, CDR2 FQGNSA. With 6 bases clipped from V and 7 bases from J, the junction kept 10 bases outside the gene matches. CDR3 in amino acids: CASSFSTSGGNIQYF. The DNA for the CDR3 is TGTGCCAGCAGTTTCTCGACTAGCGGAGGGAACATTCAGTACTTC.

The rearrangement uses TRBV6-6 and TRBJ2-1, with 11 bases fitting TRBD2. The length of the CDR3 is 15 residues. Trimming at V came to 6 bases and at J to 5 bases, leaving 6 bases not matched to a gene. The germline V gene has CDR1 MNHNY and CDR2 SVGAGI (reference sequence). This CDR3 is CASRQPGLADNEQFF. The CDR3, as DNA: TGTGCCAGCAGGCAGCCGGGACTAGCGGACAATGAGCAGTTCTTC.

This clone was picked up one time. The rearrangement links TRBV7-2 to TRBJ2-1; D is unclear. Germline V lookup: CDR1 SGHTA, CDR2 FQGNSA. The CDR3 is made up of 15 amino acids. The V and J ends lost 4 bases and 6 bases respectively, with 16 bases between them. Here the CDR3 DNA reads TGTGCCAGCAGCTCGGGTTACTACCTCCTCAATGAGCAGTTCTTC. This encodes CASSSGYYLLNEQFF.

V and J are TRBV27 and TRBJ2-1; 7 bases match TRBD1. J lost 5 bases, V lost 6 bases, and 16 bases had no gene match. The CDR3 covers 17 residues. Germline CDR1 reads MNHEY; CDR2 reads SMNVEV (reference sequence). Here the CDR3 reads CASRPLFSTGTNNEQFF. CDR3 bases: TGTGCCAGCAGACCCCTCTTCTCGACAGGGACGAACAATGAGCAGTTCTTC.

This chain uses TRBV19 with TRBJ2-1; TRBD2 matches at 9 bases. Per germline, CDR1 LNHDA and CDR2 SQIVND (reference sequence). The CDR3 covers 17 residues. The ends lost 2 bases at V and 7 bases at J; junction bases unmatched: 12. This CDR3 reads CASSITSGLNSRNEQFF. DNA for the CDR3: TGTGCCAGTAGTATAACTAGCGGGTTGAATAGCCGGAATGAGCAGTTCTTC. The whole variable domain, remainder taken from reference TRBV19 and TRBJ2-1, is DGGITQSPKYLFRKEGQNVTLSCEQNLNHDAMYWYRQDPGQGLRLIYYSQIVNDFQKGDIAEGYSVSREKKESFPLTVTSAQKNPTAFYLCASSITSGLNSRNEQFFGPGTRLTVL.

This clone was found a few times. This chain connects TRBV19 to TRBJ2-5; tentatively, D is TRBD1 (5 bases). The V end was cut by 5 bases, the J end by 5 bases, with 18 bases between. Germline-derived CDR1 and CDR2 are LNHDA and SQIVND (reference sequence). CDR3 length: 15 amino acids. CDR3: CASSLPQQKGETQYF. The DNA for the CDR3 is TGTGCCAGTAGTCTCCCGCAGCAAAAGGGGGAGACCCAGTACTTC. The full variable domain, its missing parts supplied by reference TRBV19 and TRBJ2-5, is DGGITQSPKYLFRKEGQNVTLSCEQNLNHDAMYWYRQDPGQGLRLIYYSQIVNDFQKGDIAEGYSVSREKKESFPLTVTSAQKNPTAFYLCASSLPQQKGETQYFGPGTRLLVL.

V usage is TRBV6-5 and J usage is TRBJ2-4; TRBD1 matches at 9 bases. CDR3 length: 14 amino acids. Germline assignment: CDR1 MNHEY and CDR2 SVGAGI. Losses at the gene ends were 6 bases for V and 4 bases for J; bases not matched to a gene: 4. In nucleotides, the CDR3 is TGTGCCAGCAGCTCCGGGACAGGGAAAAACATTCAGTACTTC. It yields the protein CASSSGTGKNIQYF.

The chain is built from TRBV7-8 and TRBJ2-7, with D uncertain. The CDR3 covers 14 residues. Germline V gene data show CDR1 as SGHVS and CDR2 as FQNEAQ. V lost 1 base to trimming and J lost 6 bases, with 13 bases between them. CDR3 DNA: TGTGCCAGCAGCTTAGGAGCCCTACGTCGCGAGCAGTACTTC. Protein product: CASSLGALRREQYF.

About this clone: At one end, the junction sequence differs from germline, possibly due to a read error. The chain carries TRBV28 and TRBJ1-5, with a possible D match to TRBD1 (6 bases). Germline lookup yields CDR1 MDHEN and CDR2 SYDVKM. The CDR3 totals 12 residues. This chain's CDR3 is CASSTGSQPQNF. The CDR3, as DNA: TGTGCCAGCAGTACAGGGAGCCAGCCCCAGAATTTT.

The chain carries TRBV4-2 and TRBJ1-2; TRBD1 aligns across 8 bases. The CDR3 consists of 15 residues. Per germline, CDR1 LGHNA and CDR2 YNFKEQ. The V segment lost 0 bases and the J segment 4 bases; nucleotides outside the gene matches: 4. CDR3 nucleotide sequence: TGTGCCAGCAGCCAAGAAGACGGACAGGGCTATGGCTACACCTTC. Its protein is CASSQEDGQGYGYTF.

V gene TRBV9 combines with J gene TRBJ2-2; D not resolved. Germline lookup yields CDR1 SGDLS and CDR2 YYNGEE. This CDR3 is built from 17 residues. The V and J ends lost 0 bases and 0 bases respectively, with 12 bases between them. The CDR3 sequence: CASSVVTAASNTGELFF. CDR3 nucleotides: TGTGCCAGCAGCGTAGTTACAGCCGCTTCGAACACCGGGGAGCTGTTTTTT.

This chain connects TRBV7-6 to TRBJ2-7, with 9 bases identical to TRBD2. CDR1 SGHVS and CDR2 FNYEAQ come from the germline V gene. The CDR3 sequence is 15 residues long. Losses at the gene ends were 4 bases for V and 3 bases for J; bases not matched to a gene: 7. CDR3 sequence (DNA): TGTGCCAGCAGCTATAGCGGGGGCCCCAACTACGAGCAGTACTTC. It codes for CASSYSGGPNYEQYF.

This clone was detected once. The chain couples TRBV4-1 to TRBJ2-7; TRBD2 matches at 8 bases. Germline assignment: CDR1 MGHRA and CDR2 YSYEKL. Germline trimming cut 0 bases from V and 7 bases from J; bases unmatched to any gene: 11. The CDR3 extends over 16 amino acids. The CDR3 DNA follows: TGCGCCAGCAGCCAAGAGGAACTAGCGGACCTCGGGGAGCAGTACTTC. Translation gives CASSQEELADLGEQYF.

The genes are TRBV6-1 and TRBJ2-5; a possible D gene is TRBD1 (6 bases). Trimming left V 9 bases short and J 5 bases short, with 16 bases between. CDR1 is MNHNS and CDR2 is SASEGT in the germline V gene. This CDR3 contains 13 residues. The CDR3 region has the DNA TGTGCCAGTCGGGACACCCTGGGGGAGACCCAGTACTTC. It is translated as CASRDTLGETQYF.